The text below deals with one T cell receptor beta chain. Its antigen remains unidentified. Base qualities are not recorded, but no much larger clone differs from it by a single base. The immunoSEQ Assay, a bias-controlled multiplex PCR, was used to amplify TCRbeta CDR3 regions from genomic DNA. As for how the authors treated the data: Within the assay, amplification of reference gene primers was used to estimate how many nucleated cells each sample contained. To quantify the absolute abundance of each unique TCRbeta CDR3 rearrangement, sequence reads were collapsed and filtered. For each sample, productive Simpson clonality was calculated as the square root of Simpson's diversity index over productive rearrangements. Sourced from immuneACCESS, this table was stored by TCRdb with only in-frame sequences that have V and J called. A share of the clones is absent; for the studies checked, an unresolved V gene accounts for under half, and the remainder has no known explanation. V and J calls and clone size come straight from that table; D and trimming were deduced from the DNA. Here the sample has about 130,000 clones; around nine tenths occur a single time. The ten largest clonotypes hold over 1% of the sample.

V loses 2 bases of germline sequence and J loses 2 bases, and the interval between the two ends is 6 bases. Including cysteine and phenylalanine, the CDR3 has 13 amino acids. The CDR3 DNA has 39 bases and is translated from base 1. CDR1 is given as MNHNS and CDR2 as SASEGT, both from the germline V gene. These data belong to a study of blood T cell repertoires in COVID-19 (dated by TCRdb to about 2020). Broadly, across the study: Collaborator samples came from the United States, Italy and Spain and covered acute and convalescent phases of COVID-19. The material from the prospective study consisted of cDNA or gDNA derived from T cells, B-cell-depleted T cells, or PBMCs. The dataset comprised deeply sampled blood TCRbeta repertoires from subjects exposed to, actively infected with, or recovered from COVID-19. The repertoires were released in a freely available public database intended as a resource for research on the immune response to SARS-CoV-2. Samples came from the ongoing ImmuneRACE study (first 160 participants) plus 1,254 subjects from 6 global collaborators. Nearly every sample came with metadata listing a de-identified subject ID, COVID-19 status, age in years and sex. Where available, HLA class I and class II types were taken from metadata supplied by the sample provider and were not determined by assay-based typing. Summary of the overall study and its limitations: The amount of clinical and demographic metadata varied by source and participant and was provided uncurated.

Whole blood was collected in K2EDTA tubes by collaborating institutions according to the institutions' own protocols. For TCRbeta analysis, collaborators shipped samples as frozen whole blood, isolated PBMCs, or DNA extracted from either of those sample types. This receptor was obtained from an elderly woman with acute or convalescent COVID-19. The material sequenced was peripheral blood. Rearrangement joined TRBV6-1 to TRBJ2-5, with the D segment identity uncertain. Read as DNA, the sequence is TGTGCCAGCAGTGAACACAGACAAGAGACCCAGTACTTC. It specifies CASSEHRQETQYF.